These 16 T cell receptor beta chains share one sample of origin, sequenced in a study of blood T cell repertoires in COVID-19. Assay used: immunoSEQ multiplex PCR; TCRdb lists only in-frame clones, some missing. The table lists about 380,000 clones, roughly 90% of them singletons. The source material was PBMCs or T cells enriched from blood (not recorded which). The receptors were sampled from a young woman who had recovered from COVID-19.

CDR3 amino acids: CASSPFGDPREQYF. The CDR3 coding sequence is TGTGCCAGTAGCCCATTCGGAGATCCGAGGGAGCAGTACTTC. The V and J genes are TRBV19 and TRBJ2-7; D gene unclear. The V gene's germline CDR1 is LNHDA and CDR2 SQIVND (reference sequence). The CDR3 is made up of 14 amino acids. The germline V and J ends were trimmed by 6 bases and 7 bases, with 19 bases remaining between them.

The V and J genes are TRBV6-5 and TRBJ2-1; 7 bases are shared with TRBD2. J gave up 4 bases and V 6 bases, and 6 bases lay outside the gene matches. Germline V lookup: CDR1 MNHEY, CDR2 SVGAGI. The CDR3 loop spans 14 amino acids. The CDR3 spells CASRPGLPYNEQFF. Here the CDR3 DNA reads TGTGCCAGCAGGCCGGGACTACCTTACAATGAGCAGTTCTTC.

The chain is built from TRBV2 and TRBJ2-7; 8 bases align to TRBD2. Germline CDR1 and CDR2: SNHLY and FYNNEI. The CDR3 consists of 16 residues. V gave up 5 bases and J gave up 6 bases; unmatched junction bases: 15. As DNA, the CDR3 is TGTGCCAGCAGTAGAGCGGGACTAGTTTCGGGGGCCGAGCAGTACTTC. It encodes CASSRAGLVSGAEQYF.

J is TRBJ1-3 and V is TRBV19; D call uncertain. Germline V gene data show CDR1 as LNHDA and CDR2 as SQIVND (reference sequence). This CDR3 is built from 16 residues. The V end was cut by 5 bases, the J end by 0 bases, with 14 bases between. In nucleotides, the CDR3 is TGTGCCAGTAGTGACCCCTACCAGGCCTCTGGAAACACCATATATTTT. Protein: CASSDPYQASGNTIYF.

The rearrangement uses TRBV3-1 (or the pseudogene TRBV3-2) and TRBJ2-7; TRBD2 matches at 11 bases. The CDR3 is 17 amino acids. Germline CDR1 is LGHDT and CDR2 is YNNKEL (reference sequence). V trimming: 2 bases; J trimming: 3 bases; junction bases outside the gene matches: 9. This CDR3 reads CASSQRLAGGRGYEQYF. The CDR3 nucleotides read TGTGCCAGCAGCCAAAGGCTAGCGGGAGGTCGCGGCTACGAGCAGTACTTC.

A few counts support this clone. The same CDR3 can be traced to other DNA sequences in this sample. The J gene is TRBJ1-5, the V gene TRBV30, with TRBD1 matching over 8 bases. V was clipped by 0 bases and J by 5 bases; unmatched bases: 0. Germline CDR1 reads GTSNPN; CDR2 reads SVGIG (reference sequence). This CDR3 spans 13 amino acids. CDR3 residues: CAWSVQGDQPQHF. CDR3 in DNA: TGTGCCTGGAGTGTACAGGGGGATCAGCCCCAGCATTTT.

This clone was picked up one time. The genes are TRBV18 and TRBJ1-6; 8 positions agree with TRBD1. The CDR3 loop spans 18 amino acids. CDR1 is KGHSH and CDR2 is LQKENI in the germline V gene. V lost 4 bases, J lost 4 bases, and 12 bases stayed unmatched. The CDR3 protein is CASSRRETTGAYNSPLHF. In nucleotides, the CDR3 is TGTGCCAGCTCACGAAGAGAGACGACAGGGGCTTATAATTCACCCCTCCACTTT.

CDR3 amino acids: CASSFDRDYGYTF. CDR3 DNA sequence: TGTGCCAGCAGCTTCGACAGGGACTATGGCTACACCTTC. The chain is built from TRBV5-8 and TRBJ1-2, with 7 positions matching TRBD1. V was clipped by 2 bases and J by 3 bases; unmatched bases: 1. The germline V gene has CDR1 SGHTS and CDR2 YDEGEE. This CDR3 is 13 amino acids long.

This clone appeared a single time. The chain combines TRBV19 with TRBJ2-6, with no clear D. The germline CDR1 and CDR2 sequences are LNHDA and SQIVND (reference sequence). There are 16 residues in the CDR3. Trimming took off 3 bases at V and 0 bases at J, with 9 bases between the two ends. The CDR3 DNA sequence: TGTGCCAGTAGTATTGGTCAGCGCTCTGGGGCCAACGTCCTGACTTTC. It translates to CASSIGQRSGANVLTF. Full variable domain (rest looked up from reference TRBV19 and TRBJ2-6): DGGITQSPKYLFRKEGQNVTLSCEQNLNHDAMYWYRQDPGQGLRLIYYSQIVNDFQKGDIAEGYSVSREKKESFPLTVTSAQKNPTAFYLCASSIGQRSGANVLTFGAGSRLTVL.

The chain carries TRBV2 and TRBJ2-5; 7 bases fit TRBD1. This CDR3 spans 13 amino acids. V lost 8 bases to trimming and J lost 5 bases; unmatched junction nucleotides: 8. Germline CDR1 reads SNHLY; CDR2 reads FYNNEI. The CDR3 reads CASDRDVRETQYF. The CDR3 region has the DNA TGTGCCAGCGACAGGGACGTCAGGGAGACCCAGTACTTC.

This clone has a count of ten or more. This rearrangement joins TRBV19 to TRBJ2-7; the match to TRBD2 covers 13 bases. Germline trimming cut 4 bases from V and 2 bases from J; bases unmatched to any gene: 2. The CDR3 totals 15 residues. CDR1 is LNHDA, CDR2 SQIVND, per germline (reference sequence). CDR3 nucleotides: TGTGCCAGTAGTAGAGGACTAGCGGGGGCCTACGAGCAGTACTTC. This encodes CASSRGLAGAYEQYF. Supplemented by reference TRBV19 and TRBJ2-7, the full variable domain reads DGGITQSPKYLFRKEGQNVTLSCEQNLNHDAMYWYRQDPGQGLRLIYYSQIVNDFQKGDIAEGYSVSREKKESFPLTVTSAQKNPTAFYLCASSRGLAGAYEQYFGPGTRLTVT.

The J gene is TRBJ2-3, the V gene TRBV6-5; unclear D gene. The CDR3 loop spans 14 amino acids. The ends were cut back, 6 bases at V and 4 bases at J, with 14 bases in the middle. Germline assignment: CDR1 MNHEY and CDR2 SVGAGI. The CDR3 sequence is CASRIYPTADTQYF. In nucleotides, the CDR3 is TGTGCCAGCAGAATTTACCCCACGGCAGATACGCAGTATTTT.

The chain employs TRBV28 and TRBJ2-3, with D perhaps TRBD2 (5 bases). The CDR3 extends over 14 amino acids. Per the germline V gene, CDR1 is MDHEN and CDR2 is SYDVKM. V was trimmed by 5 bases and J by 6 bases, leaving 15 bases between them. CDR3: CASSPQLVSDTQYF. CDR3 in DNA: TGTGCCAGCAGTCCCCAACTAGTTTCCGATACGCAGTATTTT.

This chain links TRBV12-3 or TRBV12-4 with TRBJ2-7; TRBD1 matches 8 bases. The CDR3 contains 13 residues. Germline trimming cut 5 bases from V and 3 bases from J; bases unmatched to any gene: 3. This CDR3 is CASSPGQGYEQYF. DNA for the CDR3: TGTGCCAGCAGTCCCGGACAGGGCTACGAGCAGTACTTC.

The chain joins TRBV5-1 to TRBJ2-2; D possibly corresponds to TRBD1 (5 bases). Germline lookup yields CDR1 SGHRS and CDR2 YFSETQ. Trimming stripped 0 bases from V and 1 base from J, with 10 bases between. The CDR3 extends over 16 amino acids. Here the CDR3 DNA reads TGCGCCAGCAGCTTGGTCGCAGGGTGGAACACCGGGGAGCTGTTTTTT. Amino acid sequence: CASSLVAGWNTGELFF.

This rearrangement joins TRBV5-1 to TRBJ2-1, with a possible D match to TRBD1 (6 bases). CDR3 length equals 14 residues. Germline lookup yields CDR1 SGHRS and CDR2 YFSETQ. Trimming stripped 0 bases from V and 7 bases from J, with 11 bases between. The CDR3 loop reads CASSLGTGRNEQFF. CDR3 in DNA: TGCGCCAGCAGCTTGGGAACAGGGAGAAATGAGCAGTTCTTC.